This T cell receptor beta chain stems from a study of Tregs in tolerant kidney transplant recipients (dated by TCRdb to the late 2010s). Context from the whole study: The study applied TCRbeta sequencing to find donor-specific regulatory T cells before combined kidney and bone marrow transplantation and then followed those same cells after transplant.

The CDR3, from cysteine to phenylalanine, totals 15 residues. The CDR3 was read in part: 36 bases, with the frame set at base 1. Sequences SNHLY (CDR1) and FYNNEI (CDR2) are obtained from the germline V gene. The study at large found these results: Although technical replication error seemed to be minimal, the question of biological reproducibility was not addressed directly. Because the study included only a small number of patients, the results must be confirmed in larger populations and under other immunosuppression protocols. Expanding Tregs with activated donor B cells appeared to identify the most biologically relevant and donor-specific TCRbeta repertoire. For some patients, the PCR primers changed as time went on, which meant samples from those patients could not be compared with one another at the nucleotide level. Donor-specific Treg expansion exceeded global Treg expansion in tolerant patients, suggesting antigen-driven rather than nonspecific expansion.

Comment on this clone: Its antigen is currently not known. The read is 3 residues too short to cover the CDR3 end, so that end is filled in from the germline J gene.

Taken with the paper, the label for time point translates to: 6 months after combined kidney and bone marrow transplant. The transplants used related donors with nonmyeloablative bone marrow transplantation, and mixed chimerism in the human trials was transient. Unstimulated Tregs (CD4+CD25+CD127-), CD4+ non-Tregs (CD4+CD25-), CD4 and CD8 cells were FACS-sorted from thawed PBMCs. Patients were several combined kidney and bone marrow transplant recipients from the ITN036ST trial, and only these trial subjects had samples available. Healthy control blood was separated into PBMCs by Ficoll density gradient and cryopreserved, and patient PBMCs were collected both before and after transplant. For TCRbeta CDR3 sequencing, genomic DNA from the sorted cells was extracted using the QIAGEN DNeasy Blood and Tissue Kit. High-throughput TCRbeta CDR3 sequencing was carried out commercially through immunoSEQ, with PCR amplification with bias correction and internal controls included. Per the source publication's procedure: Unique productive TCRbeta sequences were defined by CDR3 nucleotide sequence where primers matched, and otherwise by CDR3 amino acid sequence together with Vbeta and Jbeta genes. To correct for sorting error, sequences found in more than one sorted population at a frequency ratio of 2:1 or less were discarded, and the remaining shared sequences were assigned to the population with the higher frequency. Donor-reactive sequences were defined as at least 5-fold expanded in CFSE-low cells versus unstimulated cells, with frequency of at least 0.01% in CFSE-low cells. Repertoire divergence was quantified by Jensen-Shannon divergence using the top 100 TCRbeta sequences ranked by frequency. For any sample with multiple sequencing runs, sorting error was corrected in each run separately before the runs were pooled. In TCRdb, the immuneACCESS table is reduced to in-frame sequences with V and J assigned. These tables do not hold every clone; where another copy was compared, an unresolved V gene accounts for under half, and the others remain unexplained. D and trimming come from the DNA, and the V and J calls and clone size come from that table. In this sample's table one finds approximately 15,000 clones. 27% of the sample goes to the ten largest clones.

Recombination joined TRBV2 with TRBJ2-3, with a weak D call of TRBD1 (5 bases match). The source material was CD8+ T cells from blood (PBMCs), sampled 6 months after the transplant. The receptor's source is a human patient who received a combined kidney and bone marrow transplant. Some T cells seen after a transplant may have their origin in the graft donor. The CDR3 region has the sequence CASSITGTGNQPQYF. The CDR3 bases that were read are TGTGCCAGCAGTATTACAGGAACTGGCAATCAGCCG.